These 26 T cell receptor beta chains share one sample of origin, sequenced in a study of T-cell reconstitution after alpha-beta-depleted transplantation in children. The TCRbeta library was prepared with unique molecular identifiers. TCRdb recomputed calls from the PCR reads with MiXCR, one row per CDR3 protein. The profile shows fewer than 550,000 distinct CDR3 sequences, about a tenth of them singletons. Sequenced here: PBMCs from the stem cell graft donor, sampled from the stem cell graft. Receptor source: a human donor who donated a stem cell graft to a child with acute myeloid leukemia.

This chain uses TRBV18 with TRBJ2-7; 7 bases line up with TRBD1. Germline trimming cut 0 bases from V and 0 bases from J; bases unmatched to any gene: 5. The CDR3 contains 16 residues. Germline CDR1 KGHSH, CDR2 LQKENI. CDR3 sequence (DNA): TGTGCCAGCTCACCACCGAACAGGGGCGACTCCTACGAGCAGTACTTC. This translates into CASSPPNRGDSYEQYF.

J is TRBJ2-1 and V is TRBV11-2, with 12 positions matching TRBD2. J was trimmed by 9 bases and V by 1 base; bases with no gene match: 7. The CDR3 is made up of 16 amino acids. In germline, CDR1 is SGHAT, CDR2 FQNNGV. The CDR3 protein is CASSLALAGGVGEQFF. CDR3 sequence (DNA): TGTGCCAGCAGCTTAGCTCTAGCGGGAGGGGTAGGTGAGCAGTTCTTC.

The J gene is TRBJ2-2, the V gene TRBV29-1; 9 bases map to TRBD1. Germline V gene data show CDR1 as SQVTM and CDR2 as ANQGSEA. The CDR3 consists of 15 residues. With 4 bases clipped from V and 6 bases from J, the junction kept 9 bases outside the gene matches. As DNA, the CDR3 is TGCAGCGTTGTTTCCGGGACAGGGAGTCCCGGGGAGCTGTTTTTT. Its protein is CSVVSGTGSPGELFF.

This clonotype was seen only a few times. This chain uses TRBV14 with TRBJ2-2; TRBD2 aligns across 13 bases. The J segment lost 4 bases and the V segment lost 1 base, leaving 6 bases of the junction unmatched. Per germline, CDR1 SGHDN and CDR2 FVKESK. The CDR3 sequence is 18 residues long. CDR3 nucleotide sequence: TGTGCCAGCAGCCAAGGGGGACTAGCGGGATACGGCACCGGGGAGCTGTTTTTT. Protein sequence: CASSQGGLAGYGTGELFF.

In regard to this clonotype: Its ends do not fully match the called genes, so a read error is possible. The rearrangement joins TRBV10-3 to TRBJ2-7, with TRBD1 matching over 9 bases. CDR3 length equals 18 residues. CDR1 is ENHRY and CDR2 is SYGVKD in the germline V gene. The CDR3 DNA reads TGTGCCAGCAGTGAGTCGTATAGTGGGACAGGGTTGGCCTACGAGCAGTACTTC. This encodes CASSESYSGTGLAYEQYF.

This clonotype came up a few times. As DNA, the CDR3 is TGTGCCAGCAGCGTAGGAGGGGGGGGTGGACATACCTACGAGCAGTACTTC. Translating gives CASSVGGGGGHTYEQYF. V gene TRBV9 combines with J gene TRBJ2-7; D is possibly TRBD2 (7 bases). V lost 0 bases and J lost 2, with 18 bases in between. The CDR3 is made up of 17 amino acids. Germline CDR1 is SGDLS and CDR2 is YYNGEE.

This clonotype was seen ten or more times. CDR3 in DNA: TGTGCCAGCAGTCCCCGTGCGACAAACTATTATGGCTACACCTTC. Protein: CASSPRATNYYGYTF. The chain uses TRBV12-3 or TRBV12-4 and TRBJ1-2; D ambiguous. This CDR3 is built from 15 residues. The V and J ends lost 5 bases and 5 bases respectively, with 18 bases between them.

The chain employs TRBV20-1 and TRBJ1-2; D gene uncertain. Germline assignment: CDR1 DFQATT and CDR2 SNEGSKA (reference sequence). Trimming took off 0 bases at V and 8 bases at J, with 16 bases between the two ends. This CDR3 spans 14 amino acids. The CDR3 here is CSARDNGRLGGYTF. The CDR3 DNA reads TGCAGTGCTAGAGATAACGGTAGGCTGGGAGGCTACACCTTC.

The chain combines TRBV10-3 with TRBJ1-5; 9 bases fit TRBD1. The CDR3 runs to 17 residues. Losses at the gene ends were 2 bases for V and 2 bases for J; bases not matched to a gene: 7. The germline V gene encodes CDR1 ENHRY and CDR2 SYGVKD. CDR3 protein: CAISERGTGIGNQPQHF. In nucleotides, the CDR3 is TGTGCCATCAGTGAGCGGGGGACAGGGATTGGCAATCAGCCCCAGCATTTT.

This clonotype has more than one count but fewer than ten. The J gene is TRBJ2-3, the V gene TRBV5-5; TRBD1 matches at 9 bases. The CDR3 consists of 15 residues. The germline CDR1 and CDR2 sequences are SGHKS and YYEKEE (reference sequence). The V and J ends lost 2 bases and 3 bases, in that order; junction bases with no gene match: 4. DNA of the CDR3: TGTGCCAGCAGCTTCTGGGACAGGGAGACAGATACGCAGTATTTT. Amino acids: CASSFWDRETDTQYF. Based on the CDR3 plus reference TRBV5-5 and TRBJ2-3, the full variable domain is DAGVTQSPTHLIKTRGQQVTLRCSPISGHKSVSWYQQVLGQGPQFIFQYYEKEERGRGNFPDRFSARQFPNYSSELNVNALLLGDSALYLCASSFWDRETDTQYFGPGTRLTVL.

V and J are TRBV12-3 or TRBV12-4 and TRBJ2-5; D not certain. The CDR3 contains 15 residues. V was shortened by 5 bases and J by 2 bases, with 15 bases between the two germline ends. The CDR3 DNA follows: TGTGCCAGCAGTATCCCTGGGGTTCCTCAAGAGACCCAGTACTTC. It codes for CASSIPGVPQETQYF.

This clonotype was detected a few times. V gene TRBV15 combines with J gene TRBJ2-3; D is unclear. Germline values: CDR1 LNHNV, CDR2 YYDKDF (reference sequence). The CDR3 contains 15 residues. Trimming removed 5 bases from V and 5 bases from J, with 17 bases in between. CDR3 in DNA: TGTGCCACCAGCCACAAGGATCCTTGGGGAGATACGCAGTATTTT. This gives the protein CATSHKDPWGDTQYF.

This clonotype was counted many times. CDR3 loop: CASSWGTGSNTEAFF. CDR3 nucleotides: TGTGCCAGCAGCTGGGGGACAGGGTCGAACACTGAAGCTTTCTTT. This chain joins TRBV11-1 and TRBJ1-1; 9 bases are shared with TRBD1. Looked up from germline, CDR1 is SGHAT and CDR2 is FQDESV (reference sequence). The trim removed 4 bases at V and 1 base at J, leaving 4 bases unmatched. The length of the CDR3 is 15 residues.

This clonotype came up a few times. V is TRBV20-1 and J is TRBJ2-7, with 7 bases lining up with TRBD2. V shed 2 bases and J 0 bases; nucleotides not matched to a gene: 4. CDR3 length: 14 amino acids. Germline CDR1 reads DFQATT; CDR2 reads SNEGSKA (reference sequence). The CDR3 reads CSARKRDNSYEQYF. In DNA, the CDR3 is TGCAGTGCTAGAAAGCGGGATAACTCCTACGAGCAGTACTTC.

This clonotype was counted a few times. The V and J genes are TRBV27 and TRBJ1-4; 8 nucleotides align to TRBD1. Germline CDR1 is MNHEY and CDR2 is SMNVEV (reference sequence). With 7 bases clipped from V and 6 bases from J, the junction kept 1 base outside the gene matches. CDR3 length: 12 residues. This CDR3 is CASMTGDEKLFF. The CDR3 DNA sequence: TGTGCCAGCATGACAGGGGATGAAAAACTGTTTTTT.

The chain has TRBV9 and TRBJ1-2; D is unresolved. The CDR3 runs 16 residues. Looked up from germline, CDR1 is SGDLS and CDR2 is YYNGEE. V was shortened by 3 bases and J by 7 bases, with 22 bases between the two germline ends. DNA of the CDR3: TGTGCCAGCAGCGCTCCGGTAACCGGACGGACGAGTGGCTACACCTTC. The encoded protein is CASSAPVTGRTSGYTF.

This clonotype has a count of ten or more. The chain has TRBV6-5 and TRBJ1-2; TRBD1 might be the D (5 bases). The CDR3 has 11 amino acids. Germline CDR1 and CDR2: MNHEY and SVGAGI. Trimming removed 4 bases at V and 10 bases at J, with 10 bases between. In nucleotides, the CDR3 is TGTGCCAGCAGTTCCGGGACCTCCTACACCTTC. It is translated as CASSSGTSYTF.

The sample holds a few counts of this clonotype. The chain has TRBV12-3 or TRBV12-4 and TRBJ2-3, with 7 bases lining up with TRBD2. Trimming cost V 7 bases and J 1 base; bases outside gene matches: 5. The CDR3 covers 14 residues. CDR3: CASKLTSGTDTQYF. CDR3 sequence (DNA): TGTGCCAGCAAACTCACTAGCGGCACAGATACGCAGTATTTT.

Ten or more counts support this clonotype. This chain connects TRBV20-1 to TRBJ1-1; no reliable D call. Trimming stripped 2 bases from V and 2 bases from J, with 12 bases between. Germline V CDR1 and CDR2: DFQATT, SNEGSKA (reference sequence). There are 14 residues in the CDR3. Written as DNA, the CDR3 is TGCAGTGCTAGACACGACGCCACCAACACTGAAGCTTTCTTT. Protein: CSARHDATNTEAFF.

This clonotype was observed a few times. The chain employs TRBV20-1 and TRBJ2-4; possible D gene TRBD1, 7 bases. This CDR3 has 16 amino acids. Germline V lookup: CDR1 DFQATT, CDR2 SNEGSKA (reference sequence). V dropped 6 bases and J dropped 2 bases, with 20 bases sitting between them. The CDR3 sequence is CSAPAGQSVTKNIQYF. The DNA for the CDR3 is TGCAGTGCCCCCGCGGGACAGTCTGTCACCAAAAACATTCAGTACTTC.

Here the CDR3 reads CSVVGFKREGWDEQFF. The DNA for the CDR3 is TGCAGCGTTGTCGGTTTCAAGCGGGAGGGGTGGGATGAGCAGTTCTTC. The chain recombines TRBV29-1 with TRBJ2-1; 10 nucleotides line up with TRBD2. This CDR3 contains 16 residues. The V gene end was trimmed by 4 bases and the J gene end by 8 bases; junction bases not matched to a gene: 14. Germline CDR1 and CDR2: SQVTM and ANQGSEA.

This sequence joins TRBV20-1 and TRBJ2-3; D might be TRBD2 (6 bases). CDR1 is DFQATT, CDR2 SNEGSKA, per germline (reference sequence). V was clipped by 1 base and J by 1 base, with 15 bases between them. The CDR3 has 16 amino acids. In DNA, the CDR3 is TGCAGTGCTAGAGGGTCTCGGGAGCGGGGCACAGATACGCAGTATTTT. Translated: CSARGSRERGTDTQYF.

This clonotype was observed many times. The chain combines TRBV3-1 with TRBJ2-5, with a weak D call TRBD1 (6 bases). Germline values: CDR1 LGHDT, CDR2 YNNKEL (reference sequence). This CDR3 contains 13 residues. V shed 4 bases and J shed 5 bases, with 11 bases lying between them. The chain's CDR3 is CASSPAGEETQYF. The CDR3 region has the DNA TGTGCCAGCAGCCCCGCAGGGGAGGAGACCCAGTACTTC.

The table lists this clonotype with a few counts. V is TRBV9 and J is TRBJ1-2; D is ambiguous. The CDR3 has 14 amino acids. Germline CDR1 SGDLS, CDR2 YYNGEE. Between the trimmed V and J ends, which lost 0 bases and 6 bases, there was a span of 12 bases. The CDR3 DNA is TGTGCCAGCAGCGTAGGATCCACTGGCGATGGCTACACCTTC. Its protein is CASSVGSTGDGYTF.

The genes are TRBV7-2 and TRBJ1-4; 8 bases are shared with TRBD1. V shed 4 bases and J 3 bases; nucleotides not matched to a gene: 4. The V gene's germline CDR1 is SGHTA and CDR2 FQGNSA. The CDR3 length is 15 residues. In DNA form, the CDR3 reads TGTGCCAGCAGCTCCCAGGACAGGGCTAATGAAAAACTGTTTTTT. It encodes CASSSQDRANEKLFF.

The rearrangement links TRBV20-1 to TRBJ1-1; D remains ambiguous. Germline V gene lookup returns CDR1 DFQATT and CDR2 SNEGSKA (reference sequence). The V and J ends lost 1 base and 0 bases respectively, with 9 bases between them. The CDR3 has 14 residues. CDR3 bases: TGCAGTGCTAGAGCGGGAGGGTTGAACACTGAAGCTTTCTTT. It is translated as CSARAGGLNTEAFF.